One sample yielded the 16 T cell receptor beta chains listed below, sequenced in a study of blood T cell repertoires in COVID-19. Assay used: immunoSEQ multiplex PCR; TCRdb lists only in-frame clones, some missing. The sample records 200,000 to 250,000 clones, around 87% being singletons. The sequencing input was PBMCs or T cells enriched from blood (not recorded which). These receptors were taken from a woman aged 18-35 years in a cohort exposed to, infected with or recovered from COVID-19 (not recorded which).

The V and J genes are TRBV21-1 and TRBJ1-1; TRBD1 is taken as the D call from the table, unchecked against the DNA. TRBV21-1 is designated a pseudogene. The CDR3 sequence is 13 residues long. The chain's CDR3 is CASSWAQNTEAFF. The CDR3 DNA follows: TGTGCCAGCTCCTGGGCACAGAACACTGAAGCTTTCTTT.

The CDR3 coding sequence is TGTGCCAGCAGTTATGACAGTGCAACTAATGAAAAACTGTTTTTT. Protein product: CASSYDSATNEKLFF. This rearrangement joins TRBV6-5 to TRBJ1-4; tentative D call: TRBD1 (5 bases). V was shortened by 3 bases and J by 0 bases, with 8 bases between the two germline ends. The length of the CDR3 is 15 residues. In germline, CDR1 is MNHEY, CDR2 SVGAGI.

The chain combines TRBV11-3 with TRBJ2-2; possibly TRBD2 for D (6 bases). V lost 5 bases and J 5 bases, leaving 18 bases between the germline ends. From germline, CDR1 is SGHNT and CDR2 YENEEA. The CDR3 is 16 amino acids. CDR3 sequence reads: CASSPPGVTGTGELFF. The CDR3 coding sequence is TGTGCCAGCAGCCCCCCGGGGGTCACGGGGACCGGGGAGCTGTTTTTT.

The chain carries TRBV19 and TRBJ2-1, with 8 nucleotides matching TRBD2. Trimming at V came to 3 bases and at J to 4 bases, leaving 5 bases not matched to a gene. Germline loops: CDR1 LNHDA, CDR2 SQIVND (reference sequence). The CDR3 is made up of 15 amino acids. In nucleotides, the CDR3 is TGTGCCAGTAGTATTACGGGGGGGCAGTACAATGAGCAGTTCTTC. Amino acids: CASSITGGQYNEQFF.

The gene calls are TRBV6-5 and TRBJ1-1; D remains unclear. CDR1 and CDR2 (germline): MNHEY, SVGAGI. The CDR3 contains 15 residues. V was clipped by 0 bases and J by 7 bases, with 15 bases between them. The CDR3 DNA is TGTGCCAGCAGTTACTCGACGGGGTCATTATATGAAGCTTTCTTT. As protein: CASSYSTGSLYEAFF.

CDR3 DNA: TGTGCCAGCAGCCCCCATCTGGGGACAAATATCGAGCAGTACTTC. Amino acids: CASSPHLGTNIEQYF. The J gene is TRBJ2-7, the V gene TRBV7-9; a possible D gene is TRBD1 (6 bases). The CDR3 is 15 amino acids. V dropped 5 bases and J dropped 6 bases, with 20 bases sitting between them. Germline loops: CDR1 SEHNR, CDR2 FQNEAQ (reference sequence).

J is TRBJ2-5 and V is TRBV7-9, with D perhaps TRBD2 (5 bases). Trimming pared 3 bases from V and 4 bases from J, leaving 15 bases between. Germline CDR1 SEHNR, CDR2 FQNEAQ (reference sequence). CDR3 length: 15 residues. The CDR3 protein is CASSFSVAGSETQYF. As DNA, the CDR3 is TGTGCCAGCAGCTTTAGTGTTGCGGGTTCAGAGACCCAGTACTTC. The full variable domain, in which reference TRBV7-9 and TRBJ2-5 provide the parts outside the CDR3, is DTGVSQNPRHKITKRGQNVTFRCDPISEHNRLYWYRQTLGQGPEFLTYFQNEAQLEKSRLLSDRFSAERPKGSFSTLEIQRTEQGDSAMYLCASSFSVAGSETQYFGPGTRLLVL.

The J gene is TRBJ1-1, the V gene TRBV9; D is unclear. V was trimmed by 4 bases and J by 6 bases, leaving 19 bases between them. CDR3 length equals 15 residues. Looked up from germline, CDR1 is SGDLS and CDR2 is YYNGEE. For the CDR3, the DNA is TGTGCCAGCAGCCCCTTGCCGGGAGTAAAGCCTGAAGCTTTCTTT. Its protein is CASSPLPGVKPEAFF.

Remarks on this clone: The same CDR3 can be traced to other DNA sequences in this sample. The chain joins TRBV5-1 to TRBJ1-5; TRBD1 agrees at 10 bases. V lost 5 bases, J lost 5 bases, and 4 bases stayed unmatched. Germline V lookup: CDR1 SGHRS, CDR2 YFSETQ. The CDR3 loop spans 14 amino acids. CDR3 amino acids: CASSLGQGDQPQHF. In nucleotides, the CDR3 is TGCGCCAGCAGTCTCGGACAGGGGGATCAGCCCCAGCATTTT.

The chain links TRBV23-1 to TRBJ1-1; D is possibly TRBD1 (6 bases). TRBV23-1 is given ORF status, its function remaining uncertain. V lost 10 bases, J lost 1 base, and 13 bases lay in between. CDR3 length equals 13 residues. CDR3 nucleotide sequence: TGCGCCACCTTCCGGGACAAGAACACTGAAGCTTTCTTT. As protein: CATFRDKNTEAFF.

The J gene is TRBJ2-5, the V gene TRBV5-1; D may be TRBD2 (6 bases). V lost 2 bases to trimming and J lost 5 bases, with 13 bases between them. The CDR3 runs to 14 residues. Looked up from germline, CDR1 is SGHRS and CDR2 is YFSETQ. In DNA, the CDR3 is TGCGCCAGCAGCTTAGTCGGGGCGGGGGAGACCCAGTACTTC. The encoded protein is CASSLVGAGETQYF.

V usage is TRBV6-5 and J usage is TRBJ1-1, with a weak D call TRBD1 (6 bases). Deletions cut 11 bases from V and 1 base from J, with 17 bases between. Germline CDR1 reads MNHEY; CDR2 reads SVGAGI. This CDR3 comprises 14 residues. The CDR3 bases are TGTGCCGGGCAGGGGACGCTCTCGAACACTGAAGCTTTCTTT. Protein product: CAGQGTLSNTEAFF.

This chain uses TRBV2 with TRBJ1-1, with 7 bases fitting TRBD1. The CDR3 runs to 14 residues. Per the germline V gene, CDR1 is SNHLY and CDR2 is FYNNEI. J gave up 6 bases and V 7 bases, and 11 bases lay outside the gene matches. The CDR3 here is CASILDRLRSEAFF. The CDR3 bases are TGTGCCAGCATTCTGGACAGGTTGCGGTCTGAAGCTTTCTTT. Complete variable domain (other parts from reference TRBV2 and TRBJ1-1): EPEVTQTPSHQVTQMGQEVILRCVPISNHLYFYWYRQILGQKVEFLVSFYNNEISEKSEIFDDQFSVERPDGSNFTLKIRSTKLEDSAMYFCASILDRLRSEAFFGQGTRLTVV.

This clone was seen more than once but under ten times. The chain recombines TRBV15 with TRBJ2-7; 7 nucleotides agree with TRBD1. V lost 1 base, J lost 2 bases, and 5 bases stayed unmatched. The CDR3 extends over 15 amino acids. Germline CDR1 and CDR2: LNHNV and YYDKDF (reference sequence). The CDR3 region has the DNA TGTGCCACCAGCAGAGGGACAGGCGGCCCCTACGAGCAGTACTTC. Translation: CATSRGTGGPYEQYF.

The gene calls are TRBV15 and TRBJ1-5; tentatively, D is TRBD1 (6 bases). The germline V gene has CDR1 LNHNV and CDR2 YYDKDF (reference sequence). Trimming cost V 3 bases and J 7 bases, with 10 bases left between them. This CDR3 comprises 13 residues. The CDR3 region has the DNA TGTGCCACCAGCAGTAGAGGGGGACAGCCCCAGCATTTT. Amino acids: CATSSRGGQPQHF.

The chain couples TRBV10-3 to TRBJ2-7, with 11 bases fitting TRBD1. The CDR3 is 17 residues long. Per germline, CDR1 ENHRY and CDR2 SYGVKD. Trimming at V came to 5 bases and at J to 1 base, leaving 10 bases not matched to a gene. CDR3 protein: CAISPNPGQGGSYEQYF. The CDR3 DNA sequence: TGTGCCATCAGTCCGAACCCGGGACAGGGGGGTTCCTACGAGCAGTACTTC.